This TCR beta chain emerged from a study of T cells after yellow fever vaccination. Study details: Fractions low in cell number were prepared with SMART-Seq v4 Ultra Low Input. Study observations and caveats: In FACS-sorted repertoires, abundant clonotypes from the bulk population could appear as contaminants.

CDR3 length: 13 amino acids. Trimming stripped 7 bases from V and 4 bases from J, with 13 bases between. This clonotype came up a few times. Its antigen is not identified. By 5'RACE template switching, TCR cDNA was produced, with a universal primer site and UMIs added in the process. One entry per CDR3 protein results from TCRdb running MiXCR on the 5' RACE reads. The sample shows some 300,000 distinct CDR3 sequences, approximately 10% of them seen only once. The specimen was CD4+ T cells sorted from PBMCs, collected 5 days after the yellow fever booster vaccination. The source is a man younger than 30 who received the YFV17D yellow fever vaccine. This chain joins TRBV12-3 or TRBV12-4 and TRBJ1-2, with D possibly TRBD1 on 6 matching bases. This chain's CDR3 is CASTIRGPYGYTF. The CDR3 region has the DNA TGTGCCAGCACCATCAGGGGTCCCTATGGCTACACCTTC.